The clone carrying this T cell receptor beta chain was counted a single time. This sample was included in a study of lymphopenia after photon versus proton radiotherapy. Produced via immunoSEQ multiplex PCR; TCRdb's table is partial and in-frame only. Found here are 65,000 to 85,000 clones, around 92% of them singletons; the top ten hold about 2.2%. The TCR sequence derives from a woman in her thirties or forties with cholangiocarcinoma. Sequenced here: peripheral blood, sampled from a patient treated with photon-based radiotherapy.

The CDR3 is CASSFYAYNEQFF. The CDR3 DNA reads as TGTGCCAGCAGTTTTTACGCTTACAATGAGCAGTTCTTC. The V and J genes are TRBV27 and TRBJ2-1; D unresolved. The CDR3 is made up of 13 amino acids. Germline V CDR1 and CDR2: MNHEY, SMNVEV (reference sequence). V shed 3 bases and J shed 4 bases, with 7 bases lying between them.